Listed below are T cell receptor beta chains from one sample, sequenced in a study of cytomegalovirus exposure and HLA in healthy donors. Only in-frame clones appear in the TCRdb table, and some are missing; sequencing was by immunoSEQ multiplex PCR. The sample carries around 140,000 clones, approximately 82% recorded once. Sequencing used PBMCs. These receptors all come from a woman aged 60-75 years in good health and CMV-seropositive. Both conserved end residues are trimmed from each CDR3. The order of the fields is CDR3 protein, V gene, D gene. The D gene is left open where the match is weak.

SVDRATDTEAF	TRBV29-1	-
ASRQVDGIYEQY	TRBV28	-
ASSLGDSSDTQY	TRBV5-1	-
ASRLTRTGPPEQY	TRBV12-2	-
AIWGDLTEAF	TRBV10-3	-
ASRIVAGGAKVPYNEQF	TRBV27	TRBD2
ASSLVRPQGPRTEAF	TRBV13	-
ASSFPVGSYGYT	TRBV27	-
ASSLNTDTQY	TRBV14	-
ASSFPGGEQY	TRBV7-8	-
ASSYGLAGGADIQY	TRBV11-2	TRBD2
SVGQGGDYGYT	TRBV29-1	-
ASSLAGGPQQF	TRBV19	TRBD2
ASSSLRGTEAF	TRBV7-9	TRBD1
ASSLTGTGANVLT	TRBV6-5	TRBD1
ASSLRLAGGRDTGELF	TRBV7-2	TRBD2
ASSVRVSGTQY	TRBV9	-
ASSLTGGYQPQH	TRBV11-2	TRBD1
ASSPGGVNTDAF	TRBV5-4	-
ASSESSREVNTGELF	TRBV10-1	-
ASSLAGQIQETQY	TRBV7-2	TRBD1
ASTSGSSTDTQY	TRBV11-3	-
ASSEDRELNYGYT	TRBV5-1	TRBD1
ASSRGPMVSGRWNEQF	TRBV4-1	TRBD2
ASSLEVGRSQETQY	TRBV7-8	-
ASSYPGSSETQY	TRBV6-6	-
ASSRGGNNEQF	TRBV5-1	TRBD2
ASSLGGLAGAGTDTQY	TRBV5-1	TRBD2
ASSQPGSGANVLT	TRBV4-1	-
ASSQVVGEKLF	TRBV14	-
ASRQGRHYEQY	TRBV6-5	-
ASSPPLLRLEETQY	TRBV18	-
ASSVDHSPKLETQY	TRBV9	-
ASSSDRNTGELF	TRBV7-9	-
ATSTTWGQGSLRNQPQH	TRBV15	TRBD1
ASSLAVSGDWEQF	TRBV11-2	TRBD2
ATGEAGTALYEQY	TRBV25-1	TRBD1
ASSSGTSGLRSYNEQF	TRBV11-3	TRBD2
ASSEAWTGTYEQY	TRBV6-1	-
ASAAHYTQY	TRBV6-5	-
ATSRDQGPYEQY	TRBV15	-
TSSYPMGQLSQY	TRBV6-5	TRBD1
ASSLGVATNEKLF	TRBV7-9	-
ASSLQVYSYEQY	TRBV18	-
ASSQGLAGGVGAYEQY	TRBV4-3	TRBD2
ASSPGQGSRGQY	TRBV28	TRBD1
ASTAGVGTYEQY	TRBV2	TRBD2
ASSLVPREQY	TRBV7-2	-
ASSSLQGQEQY	TRBV5-1	-
ASPGLAVGASY	TRBV6-4	TRBD2